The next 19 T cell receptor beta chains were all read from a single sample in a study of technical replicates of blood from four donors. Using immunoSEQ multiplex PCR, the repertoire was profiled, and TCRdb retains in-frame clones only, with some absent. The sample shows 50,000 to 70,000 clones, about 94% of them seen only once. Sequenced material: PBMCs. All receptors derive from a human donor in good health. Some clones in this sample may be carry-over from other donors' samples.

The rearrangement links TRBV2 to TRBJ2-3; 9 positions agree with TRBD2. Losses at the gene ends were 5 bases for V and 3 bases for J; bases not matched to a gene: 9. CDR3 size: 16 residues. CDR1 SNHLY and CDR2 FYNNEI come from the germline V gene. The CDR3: CASSPTGLARTDTQYF. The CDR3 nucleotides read TGTGCCAGCAGTCCGACCGGACTAGCGCGGACAGATACGCAGTATTTT.

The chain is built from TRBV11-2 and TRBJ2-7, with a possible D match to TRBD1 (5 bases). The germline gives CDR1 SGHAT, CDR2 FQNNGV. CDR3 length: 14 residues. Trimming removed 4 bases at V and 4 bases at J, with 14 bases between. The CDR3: CASSSTLRVYEQYF. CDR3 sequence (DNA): TGTGCCAGCAGCTCTACGCTCAGGGTTTACGAGCAGTACTTC.

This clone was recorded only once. The CDR3 loop is CASSGGQGMNTEAFF. The CDR3 DNA reads TGCGCCAGCAGCGGTGGACAGGGAATGAACACTGAAGCTTTCTTT. The chain links TRBV5-1 to TRBJ1-1; TRBD1 matches 8 bases. With 4 bases clipped from V and 0 bases from J, the junction kept 5 bases outside the gene matches. Germline V gene sequence: CDR1 SGHRS, CDR2 YFSETQ. There are 15 residues in the CDR3.

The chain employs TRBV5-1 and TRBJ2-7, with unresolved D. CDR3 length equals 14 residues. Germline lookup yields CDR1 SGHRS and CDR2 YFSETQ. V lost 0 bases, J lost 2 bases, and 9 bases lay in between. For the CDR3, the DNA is TGCGCCAGCAGCTTGGTGGCCCTTACCTACGAGCAGTACTTC. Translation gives CASSLVALTYEQYF.

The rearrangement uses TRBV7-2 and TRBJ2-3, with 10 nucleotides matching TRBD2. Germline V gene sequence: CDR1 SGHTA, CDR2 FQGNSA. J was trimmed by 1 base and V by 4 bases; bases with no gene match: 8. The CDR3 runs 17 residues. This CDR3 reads CASSSQRGGRGTDTQYF. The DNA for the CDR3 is TGTGCCAGCAGCTCTCAGCGGGGGGGCCGAGGCACAGATACGCAGTATTTT.

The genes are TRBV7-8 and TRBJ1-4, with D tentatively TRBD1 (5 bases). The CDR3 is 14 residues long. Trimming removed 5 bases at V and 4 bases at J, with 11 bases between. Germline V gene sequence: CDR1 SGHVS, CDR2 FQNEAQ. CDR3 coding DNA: TGTGCCAGCAGCCCAGGGTTTGGTAATGAAAAACTGTTTTTT. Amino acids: CASSPGFGNEKLFF. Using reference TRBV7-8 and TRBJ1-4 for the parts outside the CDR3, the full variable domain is GAGVSQSPRYKVAKRGQDVALRCDPISGHVSLFWYQQALGQGPEFLTYFQNEAQLDKSGLPSDRFFAERPEGSVSTLKIQRTQQEDSAVYLCASSPGFGNEKLFFGSGTQLSVL.

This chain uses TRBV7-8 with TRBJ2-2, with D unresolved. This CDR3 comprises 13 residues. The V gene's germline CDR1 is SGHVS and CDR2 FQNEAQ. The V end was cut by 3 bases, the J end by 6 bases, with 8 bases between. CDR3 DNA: TGTGCCAGCAGCTTTCCATTTTCCGGGGAGCTGTTTTTT. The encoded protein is CASSFPFSGELFF.

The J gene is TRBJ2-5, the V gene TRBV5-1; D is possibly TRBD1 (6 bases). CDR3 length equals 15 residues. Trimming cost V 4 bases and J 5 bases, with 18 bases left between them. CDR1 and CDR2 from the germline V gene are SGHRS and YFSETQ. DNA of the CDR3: TGCGCCAGCAGCGCCGGGACCCAAAGGGGGGAGACCCAGTACTTC. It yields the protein CASSAGTQRGETQYF.

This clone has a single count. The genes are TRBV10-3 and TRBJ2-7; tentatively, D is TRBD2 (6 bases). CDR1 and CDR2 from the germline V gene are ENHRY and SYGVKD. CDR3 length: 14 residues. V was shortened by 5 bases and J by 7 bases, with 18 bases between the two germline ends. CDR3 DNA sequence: TGTGCCATCAGTCAAGATGGAGGGCGCCGGGAGCAGTACTTC. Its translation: CAISQDGGRREQYF.

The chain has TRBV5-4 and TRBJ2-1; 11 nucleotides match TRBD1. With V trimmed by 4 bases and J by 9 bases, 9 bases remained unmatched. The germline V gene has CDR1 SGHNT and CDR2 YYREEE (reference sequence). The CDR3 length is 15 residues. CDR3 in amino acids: CASSPPRDRGVEQFF. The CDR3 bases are TGTGCCAGCAGCCCTCCGAGGGACAGGGGGGTTGAGCAGTTCTTC.

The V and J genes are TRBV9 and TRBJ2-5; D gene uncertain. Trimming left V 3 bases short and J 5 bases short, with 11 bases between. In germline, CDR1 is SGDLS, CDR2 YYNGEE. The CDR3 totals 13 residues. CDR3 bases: TGTGCCAGCAGCGCCACCCCCGGTGAGACCCAGTACTTC. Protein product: CASSATPGETQYF.

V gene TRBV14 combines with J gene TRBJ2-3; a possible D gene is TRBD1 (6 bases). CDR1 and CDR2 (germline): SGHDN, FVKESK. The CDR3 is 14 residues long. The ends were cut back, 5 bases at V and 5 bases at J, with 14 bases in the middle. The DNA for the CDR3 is TGTGCCAGCAGCGTCCGACAGGCGAAAGATACGCAGTATTTT. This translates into CASSVRQAKDTQYF.

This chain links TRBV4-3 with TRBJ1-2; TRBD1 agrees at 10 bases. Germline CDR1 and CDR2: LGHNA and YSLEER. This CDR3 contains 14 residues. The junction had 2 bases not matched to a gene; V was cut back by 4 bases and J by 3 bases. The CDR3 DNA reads TGCGCCAGCAGCCTAGGACAGGGGGACTATGGCTACACCTTC. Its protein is CASSLGQGDYGYTF.

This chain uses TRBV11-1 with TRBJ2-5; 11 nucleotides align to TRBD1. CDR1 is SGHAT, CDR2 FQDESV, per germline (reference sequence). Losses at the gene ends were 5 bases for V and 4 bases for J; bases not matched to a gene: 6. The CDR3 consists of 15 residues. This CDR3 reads CASSGRTGGIETQYF. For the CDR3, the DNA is TGTGCCAGCAGCGGACGGACAGGGGGCATAGAGACCCAGTACTTC. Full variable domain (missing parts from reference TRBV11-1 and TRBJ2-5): EAEVAQSPRYKITEKSQAVAFWCDPISGHATLYWYRQILGQGPELLVQFQDESVVDDSQLPKDRFSAERLKGVDSTLKIQPAELGDSAMYLCASSGRTGGIETQYFGPGTRLLVL.

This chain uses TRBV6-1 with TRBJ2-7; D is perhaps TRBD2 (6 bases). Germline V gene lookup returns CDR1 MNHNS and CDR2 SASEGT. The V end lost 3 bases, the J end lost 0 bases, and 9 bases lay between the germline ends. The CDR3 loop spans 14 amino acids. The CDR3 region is CASSERRGSYEQYF. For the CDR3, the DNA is TGTGCCAGCAGTGAGAGGCGGGGCTCCTACGAGCAGTACTTC.

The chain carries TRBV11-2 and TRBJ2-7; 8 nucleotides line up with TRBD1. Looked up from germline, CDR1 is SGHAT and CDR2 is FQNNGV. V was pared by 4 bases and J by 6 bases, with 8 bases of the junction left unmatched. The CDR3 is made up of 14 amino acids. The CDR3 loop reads CASSSDRVIGEQYF. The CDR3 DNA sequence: TGTGCCAGCAGCTCGGACAGGGTAATAGGCGAGCAGTACTTC. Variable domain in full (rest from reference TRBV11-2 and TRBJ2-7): EAGVAQSPRYKIIEKRQSVAFWCNPISGHATLYWYQQILGQGPKLLIQFQNNGVVDDSQLPKDRFSAERLKGVDSTLKIQPAKLEDSAVYLCASSSDRVIGEQYFGPGTRLTVT.

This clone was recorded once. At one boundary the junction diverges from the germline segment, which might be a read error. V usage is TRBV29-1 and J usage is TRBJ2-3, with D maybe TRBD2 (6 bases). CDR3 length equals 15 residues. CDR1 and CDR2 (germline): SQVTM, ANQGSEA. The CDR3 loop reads CSAETSRRGTDTQYF. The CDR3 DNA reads TGCAGCGCTGAAACCAGTCGGAGGGGAACAGATACGCAGTATTTT.

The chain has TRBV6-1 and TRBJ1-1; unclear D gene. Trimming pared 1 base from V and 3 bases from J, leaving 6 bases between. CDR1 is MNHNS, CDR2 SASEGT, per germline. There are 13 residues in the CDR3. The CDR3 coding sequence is TGTGCCAGCAGTGAAGGGGAGTACACTGAAGCTTTCTTT. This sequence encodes CASSEGEYTEAFF.

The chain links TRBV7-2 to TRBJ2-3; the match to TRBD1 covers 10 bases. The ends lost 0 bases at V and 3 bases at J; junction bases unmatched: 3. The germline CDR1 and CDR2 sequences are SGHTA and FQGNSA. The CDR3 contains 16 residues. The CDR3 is CASSLARDRGTDTQYF. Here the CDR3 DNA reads TGTGCCAGCAGCTTAGCCCGGGACAGGGGTACAGATACGCAGTATTTT.